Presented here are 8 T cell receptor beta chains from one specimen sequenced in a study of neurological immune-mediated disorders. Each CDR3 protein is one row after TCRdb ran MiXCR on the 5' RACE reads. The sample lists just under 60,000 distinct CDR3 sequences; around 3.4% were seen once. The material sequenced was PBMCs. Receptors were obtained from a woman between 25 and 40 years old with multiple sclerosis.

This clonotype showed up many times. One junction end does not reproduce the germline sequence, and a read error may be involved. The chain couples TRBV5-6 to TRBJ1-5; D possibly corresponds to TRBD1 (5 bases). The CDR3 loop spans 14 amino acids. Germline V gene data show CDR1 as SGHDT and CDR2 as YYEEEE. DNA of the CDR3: TGTGCCAGCAGCGAAGGGGTAAGCAATCAGCCCCAGAATTTT. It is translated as CASSEGVSNQPQNF.

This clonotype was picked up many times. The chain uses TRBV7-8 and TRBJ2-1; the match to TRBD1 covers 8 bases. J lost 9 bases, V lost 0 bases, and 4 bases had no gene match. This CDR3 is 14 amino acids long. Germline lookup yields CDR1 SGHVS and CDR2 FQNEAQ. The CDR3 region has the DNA TGTGCCAGCAGCTTAGCGGGCAGGGGGCGTGAGCAGTTCTTC. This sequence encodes CASSLAGRGREQFF.

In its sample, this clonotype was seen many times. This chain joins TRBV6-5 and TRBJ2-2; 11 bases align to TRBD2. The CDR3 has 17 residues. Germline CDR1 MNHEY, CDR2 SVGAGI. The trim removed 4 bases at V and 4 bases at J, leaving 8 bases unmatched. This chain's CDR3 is CASSFRRLAGSTGELFF. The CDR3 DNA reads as TGTGCCAGCAGTTTCCGCCGACTAGCGGGGAGCACCGGGGAGCTGTTTTTT.

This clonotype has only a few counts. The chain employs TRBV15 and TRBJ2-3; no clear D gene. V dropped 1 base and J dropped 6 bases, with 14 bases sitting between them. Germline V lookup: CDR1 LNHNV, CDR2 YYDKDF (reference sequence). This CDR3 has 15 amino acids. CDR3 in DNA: TGTGCCACCAGCAGAGTTGGAGAGAGCATTGATACGCAGTATTTT. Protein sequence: CATSRVGESIDTQYF.

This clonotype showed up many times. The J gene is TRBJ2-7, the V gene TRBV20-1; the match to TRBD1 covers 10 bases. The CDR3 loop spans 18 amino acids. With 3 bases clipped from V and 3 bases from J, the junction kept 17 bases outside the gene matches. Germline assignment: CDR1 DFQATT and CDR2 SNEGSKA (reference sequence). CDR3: CSASPAHFLTGGYYEQYF. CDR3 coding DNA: TGCAGTGCTAGCCCTGCGCATTTCTTGACAGGGGGCTACTACGAGCAGTACTTC.

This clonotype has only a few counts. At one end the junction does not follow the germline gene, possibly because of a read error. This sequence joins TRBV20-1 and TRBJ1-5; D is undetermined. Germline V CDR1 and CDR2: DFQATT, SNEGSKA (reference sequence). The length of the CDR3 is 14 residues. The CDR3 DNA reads TGCAGTGCTAGAAGAGGAGGGAGCAATCAGCCCCAGAATTTT. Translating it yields CSARRGGSNQPQNF.

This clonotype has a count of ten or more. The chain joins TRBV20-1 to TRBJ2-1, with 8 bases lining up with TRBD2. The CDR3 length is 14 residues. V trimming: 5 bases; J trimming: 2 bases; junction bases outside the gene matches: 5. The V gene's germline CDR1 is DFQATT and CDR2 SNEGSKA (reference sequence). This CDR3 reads CSAYSGTTYNEQFF. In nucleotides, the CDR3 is TGCAGTGCTTATAGCGGGACTACCTACAATGAGCAGTTCTTC.

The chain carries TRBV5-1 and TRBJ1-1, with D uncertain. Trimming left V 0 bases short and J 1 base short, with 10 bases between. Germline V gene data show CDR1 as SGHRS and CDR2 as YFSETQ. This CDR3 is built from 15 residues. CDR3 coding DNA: TGCGCCAGCAGCTTGGATAGGTTAGGGAACACTGAAGCTTTCTTT. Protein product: CASSLDRLGNTEAFF. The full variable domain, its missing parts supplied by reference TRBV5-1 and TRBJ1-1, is KAGVTQTPRYLIKTRGQQVTLSCSPISGHRSVSWYQQTPGQGLQFLFEYFSETQRNKGNFPGRFSGRQFSNSRSEMNVSTLELGDSALYLCASSLDRLGNTEAFFGQGTRLTVV.